What follows are 18 T cell receptor beta chains derived from one specimen sequenced in a study of blood T cell repertoires in COVID-19. Profiled with immunoSEQ multiplex PCR; TCRdb holds only in-frame clones, not every one. The sample has about 130,000 clones, 65% to 90% seen once. Material for sequencing was peripheral blood. The receptors derive from an elderly man with active or convalescent COVID-19.

This clone was found a few times. The genes are TRBV28 and TRBJ2-7; D possibly corresponds to TRBD1 (6 bases). Germline assignment: CDR1 MDHEN and CDR2 SYDVKM. V dropped 6 bases and J dropped 6 bases, with 18 bases sitting between them. The CDR3 has 14 residues. The DNA of the CDR3 is TGTGCCAGCAGGAAAAGACAGGTTTGGGGCGAGCAGTACTTC. It is translated as CASRKRQVWGEQYF.

This chain connects TRBV6-4 to TRBJ1-1; possible D gene TRBD1, 5 bases. The germline CDR1 and CDR2 sequences are MRHNA and SNTAGT. V lost 4 bases and J lost 1, with 7 bases in between. The CDR3 is 13 residues long. CDR3 protein: CASSAQGNTEAFF. In DNA form, the CDR3 reads TGTGCCAGCAGTGCTCAGGGGAACACTGAAGCTTTCTTT.

This sequence joins TRBV30 and TRBJ1-5; TRBD1 matches at 11 bases. The CDR3 sequence is 14 residues long. The germline V gene has CDR1 GTSNPN and CDR2 SVGIG (reference sequence). J lost 5 bases, V lost 2 bases, and 2 bases had no gene match. CDR3 coding DNA: TGTGCCTGGAGTAAGGGACAGGGGGATCAGCCCCAGCATTTT. Translated, it gives CAWSKGQGDQPQHF.

This clone is a singleton in its sample. The chain employs TRBV7-8 and TRBJ2-1; TRBD1 matches 8 bases. V lost 5 bases to trimming and J lost 4 bases; unmatched junction nucleotides: 7. Germline assignment: CDR1 SGHVS and CDR2 FQNEAQ. This CDR3 comprises 15 residues. The CDR3 protein is CASSMNRGSYNEQFF. The CDR3 DNA follows: TGTGCCAGCAGCATGAACAGGGGGTCGTACAATGAGCAGTTCTTC.

This clone was counted a single time. V is TRBV28 and J is TRBJ1-2; 9 bases are a match to TRBD1. The CDR3 is 15 amino acids. CDR1 and CDR2 (germline): MDHEN, SYDVKM. The trim removed 6 bases at V and 9 bases at J, leaving 14 bases unmatched. The CDR3 DNA reads TGTGCCAGCAGGGCGACCGGGACAGGGTCAATGCGCTACACCTTC. This sequence encodes CASRATGTGSMRYTF.

V gene TRBV6-5 combines with J gene TRBJ1-1; D not resolved. CDR1 MNHEY and CDR2 SVGAGI come from the germline V gene. V was pared by 3 bases and J by 4 bases, with 9 bases between. The CDR3 runs to 13 residues. The CDR3 DNA sequence: TGTGCCAGCAGTTATGGGCAGTCCACTGAAGCTTTCTTT. It specifies CASSYGQSTEAFF.

This clone was counted a few times. The chain employs TRBV9 and TRBJ2-7; 9 bases match TRBD1. The CDR3 sequence is 15 residues long. Germline loops: CDR1 SGDLS, CDR2 YYNGEE. V lost 4 bases and J lost 1; bases outside the gene matches: 6. CDR3 in amino acids: CASSSPGTGSYEQYF. The CDR3 DNA follows: TGTGCCAGCAGCAGCCCCGGGACAGGGTCCTACGAGCAGTACTTC.

The gene calls are TRBV7-3 and TRBJ2-1; no firm D call. Germline V gene data show CDR1 as SGHTA and CDR2 as FQGTGA. V was trimmed by 1 base and J by 8 bases, leaving 9 bases between them. The CDR3 extends over 13 amino acids. The CDR3 reads CASSLNFRDEQFF. CDR3 sequence (DNA): TGTGCCAGCAGCTTAAACTTTCGGGATGAGCAGTTCTTC.

The genes are TRBV18 and TRBJ1-5, with 7 bases identical to TRBD1. The length of the CDR3 is 14 residues. Trimming took 5 bases from V and 3 from J; bases not matched to a gene: 4. Germline-derived CDR1 and CDR2 are KGHSH and LQKENI. CDR3 in DNA: TGTGCCAGCTCATCAGGGGGTAACAATCAGCCCCAGCATTTT. Translation gives CASSSGGNNQPQHF.

CDR3 sequence reads: CASSLSLAGVTNYNEQFF. CDR3 DNA: TGTGCCAGCAGCTTATCCCTAGCGGGGGTAACCAACTACAATGAGCAGTTCTTC. This chain joins TRBV7-2 and TRBJ2-1; 10 nucleotides line up with TRBD2. CDR3 length: 18 residues. Trimming took 2 bases from V and 3 from J; bases not matched to a gene: 10. Looked up from germline, CDR1 is SGHTA and CDR2 is FQGNSA.

This chain connects TRBV7-9 to TRBJ1-1; D is ambiguous. This CDR3 contains 13 residues. Deletions cut 0 bases from V and 7 bases from J, with 9 bases between. The germline V gene encodes CDR1 SEHNR and CDR2 FQNEAQ (reference sequence). The CDR3 here is CASSLAGPNEAFF. The CDR3 region has the DNA TGTGCCAGCAGCTTAGCTGGGCCTAATGAAGCTTTCTTT. Full variable domain (outside the CDR3, taken from reference TRBV7-9 and TRBJ1-1): DTGVSQNPRHKITKRGQNVTFRCDPISEHNRLYWYRQTLGQGPEFLTYFQNEAQLEKSRLLSDRFSAERPKGSFSTLEIQRTEQGDSAMYLCASSLAGPNEAFFGQGTRLTVV.

The chain recombines TRBV28 with TRBJ1-5; 9 nucleotides align to TRBD1. From germline, CDR1 is MDHEN and CDR2 SYDVKM. This CDR3 has 15 residues. The V segment lost 6 bases and the J segment 6 bases; nucleotides outside the gene matches: 9. The CDR3 region is CASSLGDRVSQPQHF. CDR3 nucleotides: TGTGCCAGCAGCCTGGGGGACAGGGTTAGTCAGCCCCAGCATTTT.

This chain uses TRBV4-2 with TRBJ1-2; TRBD1 is a possible D gene (5 bases). Trimming removed 2 bases from V and 7 bases from J, with 20 bases in between. Per the germline V gene, CDR1 is LGHNA and CDR2 is YNFKEQ. The CDR3 loop spans 16 amino acids. The CDR3 nucleotides read TGTGCCAGCAGCCAACAACGTAACAGGCAGGTGGGTGGCTACACCTTC. Its protein product is CASSQQRNRQVGGYTF.

The chain couples TRBV29-1 to TRBJ1-5; D may be TRBD1 (5 bases). V lost 4 bases, J lost 4 bases, and 11 bases lay in between. Germline V gene sequence: CDR1 SQVTM, CDR2 ANQGSEA. This CDR3 is built from 13 residues. Written as DNA, the CDR3 is TGCAGCGTTGTCGGGGGTTGGAATCAGCCCCAGCATTTT. Its protein product is CSVVGGWNQPQHF.

The CDR3 coding sequence is TGTGCCATCAGTCGGGACAGGGGCCAAGAGACCCAGTACTTC. Translating it yields CAISRDRGQETQYF. The gene calls are TRBV10-3 and TRBJ2-5, with TRBD1 identical over 10 bases. V shed 5 bases and J 1 base; nucleotides not matched to a gene: 1. Per germline, CDR1 ENHRY and CDR2 SYGVKD. The CDR3 has 14 residues.

This clone has just one count. V is TRBV27 and J is TRBJ2-3, with a weak D call TRBD2 (6 bases). The CDR3 is made up of 16 amino acids. V lost 1 base and J 0 bases, leaving 11 bases between the germline ends. Per germline, CDR1 MNHEY and CDR2 SMNVEV (reference sequence). Written as DNA, the CDR3 is TGTGCCAGCAGTTTATACCTAGCGAGAAGCACAGATACGCAGTATTTT. Its translation is CASSLYLARSTDTQYF.

The CDR3 is CASSYSVGDFYYGYTF. The CDR3 DNA sequence: TGTGCCAGCAGTTACTCGGTCGGGGACTTTTACTATGGCTACACCTTC. V and J are TRBV6-6 and TRBJ1-2; possibly TRBD1 for D (5 bases). Germline-derived CDR1 and CDR2 are MNHNY and SVGAGI (reference sequence). The CDR3 contains 16 residues. V lost 0 bases and J lost 3, with 14 bases in between.

CDR3 protein: CSVEDRVWNTEAFF. The CDR3 DNA is TGCAGCGTTGAAGACAGGGTCTGGAACACTGAAGCTTTCTTT. The gene calls are TRBV29-1 and TRBJ1-1, with D possibly TRBD1 on 5 matching bases. Germline V gives CDR1 SQVTM, CDR2 ANQGSEA. Trimming stripped 0 bases from V and 1 base from J, with 9 bases between. CDR3 size: 14 residues. Looking up the rest from reference TRBV29-1 and TRBJ1-1 gives the full variable domain: SAVISQKPSRDICQRGTSLTIQCQVDSQVTMMFWYRQQPGQSLTLIATANQGSEATYESGFVIDKFPISRPNLTFSTLTVSNMSPEDSSIYLCSVEDRVWNTEAFFGQGTRLTVV.